The following is a T cell receptor (beta chain) sequence with its context. This CDR3 has 16 residues. Deletions cut 1 base from V and 0 bases from J, with 11 bases between. Germline-derived CDR1 and CDR2 are LNHNV and YYDKDF (reference sequence). This specimen belongs to a study of blood T cell repertoires in COVID-19. About the research overall: Nucleic acid was either cDNA or gDNA, and it came from T cells, B-cell-depleted T cells, or PBMCs.

Only in-frame clones appear in the TCRdb table, and some are missing; sequencing was by immunoSEQ multiplex PCR. The table shows approximately 380,000 clones, with 75% to 90% occurring only once. This chain joins TRBV15 and TRBJ2-3; D possibly corresponds to TRBD1 (6 bases). This receptor was identified in a young woman with acute or convalescent COVID-19. Sequenced input: peripheral blood. CDR3 in DNA: TGTGCCACCAGCAGAGTCAGGGGCCCTAGCACAGATACGCAGTATTTT. This sequence encodes CATSRVRGPSTDTQYF.